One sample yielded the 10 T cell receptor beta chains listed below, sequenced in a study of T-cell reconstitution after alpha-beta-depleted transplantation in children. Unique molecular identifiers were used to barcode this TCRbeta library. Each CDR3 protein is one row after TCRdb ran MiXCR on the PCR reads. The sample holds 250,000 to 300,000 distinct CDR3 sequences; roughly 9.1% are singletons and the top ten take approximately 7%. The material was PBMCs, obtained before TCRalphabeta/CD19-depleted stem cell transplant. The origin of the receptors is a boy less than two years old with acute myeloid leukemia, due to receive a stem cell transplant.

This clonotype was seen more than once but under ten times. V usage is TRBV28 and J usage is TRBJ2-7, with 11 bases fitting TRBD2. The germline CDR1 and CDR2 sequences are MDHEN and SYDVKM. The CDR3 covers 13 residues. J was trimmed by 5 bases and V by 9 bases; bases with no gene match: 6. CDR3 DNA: TGTGCCAGTGGGAATAGCGGGAGGGACGAGCAGTACTTC. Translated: CASGNSGRDEQYF.

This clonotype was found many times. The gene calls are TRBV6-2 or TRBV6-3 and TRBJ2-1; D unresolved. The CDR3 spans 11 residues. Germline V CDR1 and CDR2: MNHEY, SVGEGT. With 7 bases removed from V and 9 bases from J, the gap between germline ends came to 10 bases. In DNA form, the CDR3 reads TGTGCCAGCACCACGTGGCGTGAGCAGTTCTTC. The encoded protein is CASTTWREQFF.

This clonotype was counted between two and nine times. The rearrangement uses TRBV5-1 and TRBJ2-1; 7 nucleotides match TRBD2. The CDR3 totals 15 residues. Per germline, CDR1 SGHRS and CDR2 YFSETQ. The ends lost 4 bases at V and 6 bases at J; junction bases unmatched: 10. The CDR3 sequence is CASSQTSGEVNEQFF. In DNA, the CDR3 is TGCGCCAGCAGCCAAACGAGCGGGGAGGTCAATGAGCAGTTCTTC.

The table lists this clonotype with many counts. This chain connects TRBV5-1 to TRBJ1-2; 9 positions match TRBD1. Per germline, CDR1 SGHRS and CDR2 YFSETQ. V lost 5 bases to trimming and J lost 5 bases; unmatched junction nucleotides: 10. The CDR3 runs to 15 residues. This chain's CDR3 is CASSWTGDRPYGYTF. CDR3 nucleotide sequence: TGCGCCAGCAGTTGGACAGGGGATAGGCCATATGGCTACACCTTC.

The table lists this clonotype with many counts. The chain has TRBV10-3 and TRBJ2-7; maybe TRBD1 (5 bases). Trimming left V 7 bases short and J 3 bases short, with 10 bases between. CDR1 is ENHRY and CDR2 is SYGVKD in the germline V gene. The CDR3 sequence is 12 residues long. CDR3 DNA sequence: TGTGCCATCACCCCGGACAACTACGAGCAGTACTTC. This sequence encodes CAITPDNYEQYF.

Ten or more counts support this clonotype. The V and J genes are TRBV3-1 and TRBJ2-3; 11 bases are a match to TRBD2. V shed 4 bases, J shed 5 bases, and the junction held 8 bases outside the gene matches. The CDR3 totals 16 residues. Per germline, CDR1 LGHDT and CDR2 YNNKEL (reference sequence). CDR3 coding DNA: TGTGCCAGCAGCCCGTTAGCGGGGGGGCAGGGAGATACGCAGTATTTT. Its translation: CASSPLAGGQGDTQYF.

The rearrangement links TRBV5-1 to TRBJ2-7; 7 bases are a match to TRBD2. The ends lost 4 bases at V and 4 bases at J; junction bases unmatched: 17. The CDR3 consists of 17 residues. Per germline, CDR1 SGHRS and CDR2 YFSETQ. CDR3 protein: CASSHQSRTRRFYEQYF. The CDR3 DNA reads TGCGCCAGCAGCCACCAATCCCGGACTAGGAGGTTTTACGAGCAGTACTTC.

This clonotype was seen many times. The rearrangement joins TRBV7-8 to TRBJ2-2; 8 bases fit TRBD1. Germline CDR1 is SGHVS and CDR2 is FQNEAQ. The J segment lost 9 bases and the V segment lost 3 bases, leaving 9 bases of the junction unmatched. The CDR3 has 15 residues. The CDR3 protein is CASSFRQGRNRELFF. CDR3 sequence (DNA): TGTGCCAGCAGCTTCCGACAGGGGAGGAATCGGGAGCTGTTTTTT.

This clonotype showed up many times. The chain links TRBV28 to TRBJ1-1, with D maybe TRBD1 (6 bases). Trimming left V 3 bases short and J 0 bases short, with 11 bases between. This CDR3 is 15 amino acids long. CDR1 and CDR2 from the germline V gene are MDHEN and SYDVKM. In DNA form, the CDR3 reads TGTGCCAGCAGTTTCGAGACAGGATTGAACACTGAAGCTTTCTTT. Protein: CASSFETGLNTEAFF.

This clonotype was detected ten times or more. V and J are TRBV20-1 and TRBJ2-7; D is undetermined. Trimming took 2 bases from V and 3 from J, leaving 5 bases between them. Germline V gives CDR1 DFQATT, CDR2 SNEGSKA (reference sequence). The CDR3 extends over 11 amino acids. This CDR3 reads CSARHGYEQYF. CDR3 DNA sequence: TGCAGTGCTAGACACGGCTACGAGCAGTACTTC.